Many counts were recorded for the clone carrying this T cell receptor beta chain. The antigen is unknown. Purified naive CD4+ T cells were depleted of CD25+ Tregs. Study-wide points: Tumor Tregs overlapped most with tumor, then blood, naive CD4+ cells. Around 13% of tumor Treg sequences matched naive CD4+ cells. In terms of TCR gene usage, tumor memory CD4+ T cells clustered together with blood and lymph node memory CD4+ cells, as well as with lymph node naive CD4+ cells.

TRBV12-4/TRBJ1-2 clonotypes were amplified with adaptor-ligated barcode primers. One entry per CDR3 protein results from TCRdb running MiXCR on the multiplex PCR reads. Of over a thousand distinct CDR3 sequences detected, 16% appear once; the ten largest clones hold around half. V dropped 8 bases and J dropped 8 bases, with 18 bases sitting between them. CDR3 length equals 13 residues. Sequencing was performed on naive CD4+ T cells sorted from blood. Subset of the sample: naive CD4+ T cells, CD4+CD45RA+CD25-. The V and J genes are TRBV12-3 or TRBV12-4 and TRBJ1-2; tentatively, D is TRBD1 (6 bases). The TCR sequence derives from a female donor with breast cancer. The CDR3 region has the DNA TGTGCCAGCCACGGGACACCCCTAGGAGGCTACACCTTC. Amino acids: CASHGTPLGGYTF.